The 20 T cell receptor beta chains listed next were all sequenced from one sample in a study of shared clonotypes between healthy human individuals. Selected positively for CCR7 and CD45RO-negative, naive CD8 cells excluded terminally differentiated effector memory CD45RA+ cells. Data came from immunoSEQ multiplex PCR; TCRdb stores just in-frame clones and leaves some out. In the table there are some 2 million clones, 85% to 95% of which are singletons. The sequenced sample consisted of naive CD8+ T cells sorted from blood. The receptors were sampled from a young man in good health.

The rearrangement links TRBV5-1 to TRBJ1-1; no clear D gene. With 0 bases removed from V and 4 bases from J, the gap between germline ends came to 19 bases. Germline CDR1 reads SGHRS; CDR2 reads YFSETQ. This CDR3 contains 17 residues. The CDR3 nucleotides are TGCGCCAGCAGCTTGGCCCGTATCGGCAAAAGTGGCACTGAAGCTTTCTTT. Amino acid sequence: CASSLARIGKSGTEAFF. Complete variable domain (other parts from reference TRBV5-1 and TRBJ1-1): KAGVTQTPRYLIKTRGQQVTLSCSPISGHRSVSWYQQTPGQGLQFLFEYFSETQRNKGNFPGRFSGRQFSNSRSEMNVSTLELGDSALYLCASSLARIGKSGTEAFFGQGTRLTVV.

The V gene is TRBV5-1, the J gene TRBJ2-7; 8 bases are shared with TRBD1. The V and J ends lost 4 bases and 5 bases, in that order; junction bases with no gene match: 5. Germline assignment: CDR1 SGHRS and CDR2 YFSETQ. The CDR3 consists of 13 residues. CDR3 DNA: TGCGCCAGCAGCGCGACAGGGGACGACGAGCAGTACTTC. It encodes CASSATGDDEQYF.

The sample holds one count of this clone. The J gene is TRBJ2-1, the V gene TRBV5-6; 9 bases are shared with TRBD2. V trimming: 1 base; J trimming: 8 bases; junction bases outside the gene matches: 10. The germline CDR1 and CDR2 sequences are SGHDT and YYEEEE. This CDR3 has 16 amino acids. CDR3 sequence reads: CASSLRGLAPLDEQFF. CDR3 DNA: TGTGCCAGCAGCTTGAGGGGACTAGCCCCTTTGGATGAGCAGTTCTTC.

The chain employs TRBV2 and TRBJ1-5, with 8 bases matching TRBD1. In germline, CDR1 is SNHLY, CDR2 FYNNEI. Trimming removed 10 bases from V and 4 bases from J; junction bases left unmatched: 6. The CDR3 spans 13 residues. The CDR3 DNA sequence: TGTGCCACCGCCAGGGGGCAGAATCAGCCCCAGCATTTT. Protein: CATARGQNQPQHF.

This sequence joins TRBV4-3 and TRBJ1-3; possibly TRBD1 for D (5 bases). This CDR3 is built from 15 residues. Germline CDR1 LGHNA, CDR2 YSLEER. V lost 0 bases and J lost 3, with 9 bases in between. This CDR3 is CASSQEAGNGNTIYF. Written as DNA, the CDR3 is TGCGCCAGCAGCCAAGAGGCAGGGAATGGAAACACCATATATTTT.

The V and J genes are TRBV2 and TRBJ2-1; D is possibly TRBD1 or TRBD2 (5 bases each). Germline CDR1 SNHLY, CDR2 FYNNEI. Trimming removed 4 bases from V and 8 bases from J, with 12 bases in between. The CDR3 has 13 amino acids. In DNA form, the CDR3 reads TGTGCCAGCAGTGGTGGGGGTGGCTATGAGCAGTTCTTC. This sequence encodes CASSGGGGYEQFF.

V gene TRBV14 combines with J gene TRBJ2-1; D uncertain. V shed 0 bases and J shed 10 bases, with 13 bases lying between them. The length of the CDR3 is 14 residues. Looked up from germline, CDR1 is SGHDN and CDR2 is FVKESK. Here the CDR3 DNA reads TGTGCCAGCAGCCAAGATCTAGGTGCAATCGAGCAGTTCTTC. Amino acid sequence: CASSQDLGAIEQFF. The full variable domain, completed using reference TRBV14 and TRBJ2-1, is EAGVTQFPSHSVIEKGQTVTLRCDPISGHDNLYWYRRVMGKEIKFLLHFVKESKQDESGMPNNRFLAERTGGTYSTLKVQPAELEDSGVYFCASSQDLGAIEQFFGPGTRLTVL.

The V and J genes are TRBV13 and TRBJ2-5; maybe TRBD1 (6 bases). V shed 5 bases and J shed 5 bases, with 15 bases lying between them. From germline, CDR1 is PRHDT and CDR2 FYEKMQ (reference sequence). The length of the CDR3 is 14 residues. CDR3 protein: CASSLSGTMETQYF. The CDR3 nucleotides read TGTGCCAGCAGCCTATCCGGGACAATGGAGACCCAGTACTTC.

The chain combines TRBV7-9 with TRBJ1-5; D remains unclear. V was cut by 4 bases and J by 3 bases, with 13 bases left in between. The CDR3 spans 15 residues. The germline gives CDR1 SEHNR, CDR2 FQNEAQ (reference sequence). The CDR3 DNA is TGTGCCAGCAGCTCATCAGTAGTTAACAATCAGCCCCAGCATTTT. This gives the protein CASSSSVVNNQPQHF.

The genes are TRBV27 and TRBJ2-5; D not resolved. Germline loops: CDR1 MNHEY, CDR2 SMNVEV (reference sequence). The CDR3 runs 13 residues. V was trimmed by 3 bases and J by 3 bases, leaving 8 bases between them. The CDR3 nucleotides read TGTGCCAGCAGTTTGTATCCGAAAGAGACCCAGTACTTC. This gives the protein CASSLYPKETQYF.

CDR3 loop: CASSVSGTADYKNTEAFF. The CDR3 DNA sequence: TGTGCCAGCAGTGTATCCGGGACCGCGGACTACAAGAACACTGAAGCTTTCTTT. The chain employs TRBV28 and TRBJ1-1, with D possibly TRBD1 on 5 matching bases. The CDR3 is 18 amino acids. Per the germline V gene, CDR1 is MDHEN and CDR2 is SYDVKM. Between the trimmed V and J ends, which lost 5 bases and 1 base, there was a span of 23 bases. Based on the CDR3 plus reference TRBV28 and TRBJ1-1, the full variable domain is DVKVTQSSRYLVKRTGEKVFLECVQDMDHENMFWYRQDPGLGLRLIYFSYDVKMKEKGDIPEGYSVSREKKERFSLILESASTNQTSMYLCASSVSGTADYKNTEAFFGQGTRLTVV.

The gene calls are TRBV6-6 and TRBJ2-7, with 7 bases matching TRBD2. J gave up 6 bases and V 4 bases, and 6 bases lay outside the gene matches. Germline CDR1 and CDR2: MNHNY and SVGAGI (reference sequence). The CDR3 sequence is 13 residues long. CDR3 region: CASSWGGGAEQYF. CDR3 bases: TGTGCCAGCAGTTGGGGCGGGGGTGCCGAGCAGTACTTC.

The chain combines TRBV19 with TRBJ1-5; D is undetermined. CDR3 size: 16 residues. The germline V gene encodes CDR1 LNHDA and CDR2 SQIVND (reference sequence). V gave up 0 bases and J gave up 0 bases, with 9 bases separating them. The CDR3 DNA follows: TGTGCCAGTAGTATAGAGGGAGAATTTAGCAATCAGCCCCAGCATTTT. Its protein is CASSIEGEFSNQPQHF.

J is TRBJ2-7 and V is TRBV6-1, with 7 positions matching TRBD2. Germline V gene lookup returns CDR1 MNHNS and CDR2 SASEGT. The CDR3 sequence is 14 residues long. V shed 8 bases and J 5 bases; nucleotides not matched to a gene: 12. CDR3 amino acids: CASFLAPGTNEQYF. The CDR3 DNA follows: TGTGCCAGCTTCCTCGCTCCTGGGACTAACGAGCAGTACTTC.

CDR3 DNA sequence: TGTGCCAGCAGCGCCGGGACTTCCGAGCAGTACTTC. Its protein product is CASSAGTSEQYF. This chain joins TRBV13 and TRBJ2-7; D might be TRBD2 (6 bases). This CDR3 is 12 amino acids long. Trimming left V 5 bases short and J 6 bases short, with 11 bases between. Germline assignment: CDR1 PRHDT and CDR2 FYEKMQ (reference sequence). Full variable domain (remainder filled in from reference TRBV13 and TRBJ2-7): AAGVIQSPRHLIKEKRETATLKCYPIPRHDTVYWYQQGPGQDPQFLISFYEKMQSDKGSIPDRFSAQQFSDYHSELNMSSLELGDSALYFCASSAGTSEQYFGPGTRLTVT.

This rearrangement joins TRBV10-2 to TRBJ2-7, with no clear D. Trimming pared 0 bases from V and 0 bases from J, leaving 15 bases between. CDR3 length: 17 amino acids. Looked up from germline, CDR1 is WSHSY and CDR2 is SAAADI. CDR3 DNA sequence: TGCGCCAGCAGTGAGTCGACTCAGATGCGGAGCTCCTACGAGCAGTACTTC. As protein: CASSESTQMRSSYEQYF.

The genes are TRBV19 and TRBJ1-1, with D hard to call. The CDR3 is 13 residues long. The V end lost 2 bases, the J end lost 8 bases, and 12 bases lay between the germline ends. CDR1 and CDR2 from the germline V gene are LNHDA and SQIVND (reference sequence). The CDR3 bases are TGTGCCAGTAGTATAACGCCACTTTCGGAAGCTTTCTTT. Translating gives CASSITPLSEAFF.

The chain has TRBV6-5 and TRBJ1-2, with D unclear. Trimming took off 2 bases at V and 8 bases at J, with 12 bases between the two ends. Germline V gene lookup returns CDR1 MNHEY and CDR2 SVGAGI. CDR3 length: 13 residues. CDR3 coding DNA: TGTGCCAGCAGTTACCTGGCGGAAGGAGGCTACACCTTC. It is translated as CASSYLAEGGYTF.

The genes are TRBV25-1 and TRBJ2-7; D might be TRBD2 (6 bases). The V gene's germline CDR1 is MGHDK and CDR2 SYGVNS. Trimming pared 4 bases from V and 6 bases from J, leaving 13 bases between. This CDR3 comprises 13 residues. CDR3 coding DNA: TGTGCCAGCAGTGTGGGGGGATTCGCCGAGCAGTACTTC. It yields the protein CASSVGGFAEQYF.

The chain joins TRBV7-9 to TRBJ2-3, with 11 nucleotides matching TRBD2. The trim removed 1 base at V and 5 bases at J, leaving 5 bases unmatched. This CDR3 has 16 amino acids. CDR1 is SEHNR, CDR2 FQNEAQ, per germline (reference sequence). CDR3 amino acids: CASSLGLAGWGDTQYF. The CDR3 nucleotides are TGTGCCAGCAGCTTAGGACTAGCGGGATGGGGAGATACGCAGTATTTT.